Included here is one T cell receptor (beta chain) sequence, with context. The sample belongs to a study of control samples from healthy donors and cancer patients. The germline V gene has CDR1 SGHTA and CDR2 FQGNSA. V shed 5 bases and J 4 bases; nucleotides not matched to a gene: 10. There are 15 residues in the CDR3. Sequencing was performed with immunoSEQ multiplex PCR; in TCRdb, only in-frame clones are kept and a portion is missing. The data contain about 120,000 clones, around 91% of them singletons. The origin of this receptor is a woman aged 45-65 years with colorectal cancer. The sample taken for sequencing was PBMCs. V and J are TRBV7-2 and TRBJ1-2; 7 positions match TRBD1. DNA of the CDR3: TGTGCCAGCAGCCCCAGGGGGGACTATTCCTATGGCTACACCTTC. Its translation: CASSPRGDYSYGYTF.